This T cell receptor (beta chain) was captured by sequencing in a study of shared clonotypes between healthy human individuals. The genomic DNA of each subset was split evenly across several immunoSEQ plates. The sorted-subset replicate PCRs were given around 0.2 ug DNA, which is 31,000 or so T cell genomes. Profiling relied on immunoSEQ multiplex PCR, and the TCRdb table lists in-frame clones only, not all of them. The top ten hold 1.8% of the sample, which has 730,000 or so clones, 72% seen once. Trimming shortened V by 6 bases and J by 2 bases, and 5 bases separated the two germline ends. This CDR3 contains 12 residues. CDR1 and CDR2 from the germline V gene are SGHTA and FQGTGA.

This TCR came from a woman in her 30s in good health. The sample taken for sequencing was memory CD4+ T cells sorted from blood. Subset specified: CD45RA-negative fraction. This chain uses TRBV7-3 with TRBJ1-3; unclear D gene. The CDR3, as DNA: TGTGCCAGCAGTCATCCTGGAAACACCATATATTTT. It is translated as CASSHPGNTIYF. The full variable domain, rest sourced from reference TRBV7-3 and TRBJ1-3, is GAGVSQTPSNKVTEKGKYVELRCDPISGHTALYWYRQSLGQGPEFLIYFQGTGAADDSGLPNDRFFAVRPEGSVSTLKIQRTERGDSAVYLCASSHPGNTIYFGEGSWLTVV.